This TCR beta chain was identified in a study of blood T cell repertoires in COVID-19. Study background: Cohort 3 donors counted as recovered after two negative PCRs, clearance, or resolved symptoms. Spain, Italy and the United States supplied samples that represented acute and convalescent COVID-19.

Clones were sequenced by immunoSEQ multiplex PCR, and TCRdb holds only the in-frame ones, with some missing. The sample carries 210,000 or so clones, about nine tenths recorded once. The CDR3 runs 16 residues. With 1 base removed from V and 1 base from J, the gap between germline ends came to 9 bases. CDR1 and CDR2 (germline): SGHNT, YYREEE (reference sequence). Specimen: PBMCs or T cells enriched from blood (not recorded which). This chain connects TRBV5-4 to TRBJ2-6; D ambiguous. The receptor was derived from a woman aged 45-59 years in a cohort exposed to, infected with or recovered from COVID-19 (not recorded which). CDR3 nucleotides: TGTGCCAGCAGCTTGTTCGTAGAGTCTGGGGCCAACGTCCTGACTTTC. Amino acids: CASSLFVESGANVLTF.